The present entry profiles one T cell receptor (beta chain) with its context. Antigen specificity is unknown. The sample is drawn from a study of cytomegalovirus exposure and HLA in healthy donors. Study in general: There were 90 million to 130 million unique TCR beta sequences, drawn from some 180 million T cells, in an earlier analysis. About 79 million unique TCRs from HLA-typed donors were held in an early data release.

Germline assignment: CDR1 SGHRS and CDR2 YFSETQ. V trimming: 6 bases; J trimming: 0 bases; junction bases outside the gene matches: 8. This CDR3 spans 15 amino acids. The PCR contained 60 Vbeta and 13 Jbeta primers. The data were produced by immunoSEQ multiplex PCR, yet TCRdb's version contains in-frame clones alone and is incomplete. The sample includes roughly 84,000 clones. Findings and limits, study-wide: Donors were assumed by presence/absence analyses to have roughly uniform sequencing depth. According to the study, roughly 160 TCR beta chains were cytomegalovirus-associated.

The chain couples TRBV5-1 to TRBJ2-7, with TRBD1 identical over 8 bases. The sample comprised PBMCs. This TCR was recovered from a man between 50 and 59 years old in good health and CMV-seronegative. The CDR3 nucleotides read TGCGCCAGCACCCTCCAGGGGGCAAGCTCCTACGAGCAGTACTTC. Protein product: CASTLQGASSYEQYF.